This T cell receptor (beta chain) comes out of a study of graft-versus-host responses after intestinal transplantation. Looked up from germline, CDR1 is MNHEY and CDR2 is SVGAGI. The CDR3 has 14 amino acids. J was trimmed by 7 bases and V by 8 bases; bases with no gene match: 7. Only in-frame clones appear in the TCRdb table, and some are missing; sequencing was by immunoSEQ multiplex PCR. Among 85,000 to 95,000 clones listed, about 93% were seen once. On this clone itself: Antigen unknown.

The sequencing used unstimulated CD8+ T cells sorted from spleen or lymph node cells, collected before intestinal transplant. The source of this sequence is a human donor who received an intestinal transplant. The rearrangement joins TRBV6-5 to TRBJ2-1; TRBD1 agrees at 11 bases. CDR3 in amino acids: CASLGGTGGNEQFF. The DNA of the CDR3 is TGTGCCAGCTTGGGAGGGACAGGGGGGAATGAGCAGTTCTTC.